A selection of T cell receptor beta chains follows, all from one sample in a study of blood T cell repertoires in COVID-19. The repertoire was sequenced with immunoSEQ multiplex PCR; TCRdb's copy has only in-frame clones and lacks some. The sample includes about 200,000 clones, about 86% seen only once; the top ten take 8.2%. The specimen was peripheral blood. These receptors were taken from a woman aged 45-65 years with acute or convalescent COVID-19. CDR3s include the opening cysteine and the closing phenylalanine or tryptophan. The order of the fields is J gene, clone size, D gene, V gene, CDR3 DNA, CDR3 protein. The D gene is left open where the match is weak. Some rows mark clone size as missing; the rest say once, few, many or name a class of expanded clone.

TRBJ2-7 | . | . | TRBV7-2 | TGTGCCAGCAGCCCAAACAGGGATGTCGTCGAGCAGTACTTC | CASSPNRDVVEQYF
TRBJ2-1 | . | . | TRBV2 | TGTGCCAGCAGTGAAGAGCGGAGCTCCTACAATGAGCAGTTCTTC | CASSEERSSYNEQFF
TRBJ1-5 | . | TRBD1 | TRBV5-1 | TGCGCCAGCAGCCTTGAGGGGGCCCACATAGTAGGCAATCAGCCCCAGCATTTT | CASSLEGAHIVGNQPQHF
TRBJ2-5 | once | TRBD2 | TRBV5-4 | TGTGCCAGCAGCTGGGGGGGGACTGGAGTTCAAGAGACCCAGTACTTC | CASSWGGTGVQETQYF
TRBJ1-5 | . | . | TRBV19 | TGTGCCAGTAGTATTGCAGACTATAGCAATCAGCCCCAGCATTTT | CASSIADYSNQPQHF
TRBJ2-1 | few | TRBD2 | TRBV10-3 | TGTGCCATGAGCCGACTAGCGGGAGAAGGCAATGAGCAGTTCTTC | CAMSRLAGEGNEQFF
TRBJ2-2 | . | . | TRBV6-5 | TGTGCCAGCAGAAGACAGCGATCGAACACCGGGGAGCTGTTTTTT | CASRRQRSNTGELFF
TRBJ2-1 | few | . | TRBV15 | TGTGCCACCAGCAGCCAAAGGAGAAGCAATGAGCAGTTCTTC | CATSSQRRSNEQFF
TRBJ2-7 | . | . | TRBV5-1 | TGCGCCAGCAGCCTCCGGGGGACCCCACGGCCCGAGCAGTACTTC | CASSLRGTPRPEQYF
TRBJ2-3 | . | TRBD2 | TRBV6-2/TRBV6-3 | TGTGCCAGCAGTTACCCGGAACTAGCGGGACCCGATACGCAGTATTTT | CASSYPELAGPDTQYF
TRBJ2-3 | . | TRBD1 | TRBV24-1 | TGTGCCACCAGTGATTTGAGGGACAGGCTTGGCACAGATACGCAGTATTTT | CATSDLRDRLGTDTQYF
TRBJ2-7 | . | TRBD2 | TRBV14 | TGTGCCAGCAGCCAGACTAGCGGGAAGTCCTACGAGCAGTACTTC | CASSQTSGKSYEQYF
TRBJ2-5 | . | TRBD2 | TRBV7-7 | TGTGCTAGCAGCTTAGGAGATCTAGCGGGAGGAGAGACCCAGTACTTC | CASSLGDLAGGETQYF
TRBJ2-1 | . | . | TRBV5-1 | TGCGCCAGCAGCTTTGGAGCCCCGGGGTACAATGAGCAGTTCTTC | CASSFGAPGYNEQFF
TRBJ2-1 | . | TRBD1 | TRBV19 | TGTGCCAGTAGTCAGGGACAGACGGGGCGCAATGAGCAGTTCTTC | CASSQGQTGRNEQFF
TRBJ2-1 | . | . | TRBV13 | TGTGCCAGCAGCAGGGACACTAGCGTCTACAATGAGCAGTTCTTC | CASSRDTSVYNEQFF
TRBJ2-7 | . | . | TRBV19 | TGTGCCAGTAGCCTTGGAGCGGCAGGGGATATCGAGCAGTACTTC | CASSLGAAGDIEQYF
TRBJ1-5 | . | . | TRBV24-1 | TGTGCCACCAGTGAGGAGGGAGGTAGAGATCAGCCCCAGCATTTT | CATSEEGGRDQPQHF
TRBJ1-2 | . | . | TRBV29-1 | TGCAGCGTTCTTGGAGGGGGGGACTATGGCTACACCTTC | CSVLGGGDYGYTF
TRBJ1-2 | . | TRBD1 | TRBV5-1 | TGCGCCAGCAGCTTCACAGGGGAAAACTATGGCTACACCTTC | CASSFTGENYGYTF
TRBJ1-6 | . | TRBD1 | TRBV15 | TGTGCCACCAGCAGAGATAATATGGGACAGGGGGATTCACCCCTCCACTTT | CATSRDNMGQGDSPLHF
TRBJ2-7 | . | TRBD2 | TRBV6-5 | TGTGCCAGCAGAAAGATAGCGGGGGGGAACGAGCAGTACTTC | CASRKIAGGNEQYF
TRBJ1-1 | . | TRBD1 | TRBV27 | TGTGCCAGCAGTCCGGACAGGGGGGACACTGAAGCTTTCTTT | CASSPDRGDTEAFF
TRBJ2-7 | . | TRBD2 | TRBV15 | TGTGCCACCAGCAGAGGGACTAGCGGGACCTACGAGCAGTACTTC | CATSRGTSGTYEQYF
TRBJ1-1 | . | . | TRBV20-1 | TGCAGTGCTAGTGGGACACAATACAGGGAGAGGGCTTTCTTT | CSASGTQYRERAFF
TRBJ2-7 | few | TRBD1 | TRBV7-2 | TGTGCCAGCAGTTTTTCCGGGACAGGGTACTACGAGCAGTACTTC | CASSFSGTGYYEQYF
TRBJ2-1 | . | TRBD2 | TRBV3-1/TRBV3-2 | TGTGCCAGCAGCCAGCAGCGGGAGAGTATTGAGCAGTTCTTC | CASSQQRESIEQFF
TRBJ2-1 | . | TRBD1 | TRBV2 | TGTGCCAGCAGTGAACAAAGGGGTCGCACGAAAATGGGACAGAAAGACCCCTACAATGAGCAGTTCTTC | CASSEQRGRTKMGQKDPYNEQFF
TRBJ2-1 | . | TRBD2 | TRBV10-3 | TGTGCCATCAGTGATATCCGGGAGGGGATCAATGAGCAGTTCTTC | CAISDIREGINEQFF
TRBJ1-4 | once | TRBD1 | TRBV28 | TGTGCCAGCAGTTTGCGGCTCAGGGGGGCTAATGAAAAACTGTTTTTT | CASSLRLRGANEKLFF
TRBJ1-3 | . | . | TRBV3-1/TRBV3-2 | TGTGCCAGCAGCCCCCCAGGTGCAGAAATCTCTGGAAACACCATATATTTT | CASSPPGAEISGNTIYF
TRBJ2-2 | . | . | TRBV2 | TGTGCCAGCAGGACAGACAGAACAAAAAACACCGGGGAGCTGTTTTTT | CASRTDRTKNTGELFF
TRBJ1-2 | . | . | TRBV5-6 | TGTGCCAGTCTGAGTTTGGCACTGCTAGGGGTCTATGGCTACACCTTC | CASLSLALLGVYGYTF
TRBJ2-1 | . | TRBD2 | TRBV11-3 | TGTGCCAGCAGCTACGGGACTAGCGGGAGTGTAAACTACAATGAGCAGTTCTTC | CASSYGTSGSVNYNEQFF
TRBJ2-7 | . | TRBD2 | TRBV2 | TGTGCCAGCAAGGGGGGGACTAGCGGAGCCTACGAGCAGTACTTC | CASKGGTSGAYEQYF
TRBJ2-3 | once | . | TRBV7-3 | TGTGCCAGCAGCCCATTCGGACAGAGCACAGATACGCAGTATTTT | CASSPFGQSTDTQYF
TRBJ2-1 | . | TRBD2 | TRBV19 | TGTGCCAGTAGTATGGGACTAGAGTCGGACAATGAGCAGTTCTTC | CASSMGLESDNEQFF
TRBJ1-1 | . | . | TRBV15 | TGTGCCACCAGCTTCGGGACACCCCGAGCTTTCTTT | CATSFGTPRAFF
TRBJ2-2 | once | TRBD2 | TRBV15 | TGTGCCACCAGCAGAAAGGGACTAGCGGGAGCCGGGGAGCTGTTTTTT | CATSRKGLAGAGELFF
TRBJ1-2 | . | . | TRBV4-2 | TGTGCCAGCAGCCAAGATCTTGGGGGCCGGGATGGCTACACCTTC | CASSQDLGGRDGYTF
TRBJ2-7 | few | TRBD2 | TRBV19 | TGTGCCAGCCGGGAGTCGGGAGGATCCTACGAGCAGTACTTC | CASRESGGSYEQYF